This entry lists 8 T cell receptor beta chains sequenced from one sample in a study of T cells in localized non-small cell lung cancer. Assay: immunoSEQ multiplex PCR; the TCRdb copy retains only in-frame clones and omits some. The sample shows approximately 6,000 clones, 70% to 85% of them seen only once. This specimen was peripheral blood mononuclear cells, taken before any cancer treatment. Source of these receptors: a female donor older than 55 with stage II lung adenocarcinoma.

This clone has a single count. In nucleotides, the CDR3 is TGCGCCAGCAGCCAAGCCGGGGGCGGTTCACCCCTCCACTTT. As protein: CASSQAGGGSPLHF. The rearrangement links TRBV4-3 to TRBJ1-6, with D possibly being TRBD1 (6 bases). The CDR3 is 14 residues long. Between the trimmed V and J ends, which lost 1 base and 9 bases, there was a span of 10 bases. Germline V gives CDR1 LGHNA, CDR2 YSLEER.

The chain couples TRBV6-6 to TRBJ2-7; 8 positions match TRBD1. The CDR3 sequence is 16 residues long. V shed 5 bases, J shed 3 bases, and the junction held 12 bases outside the gene matches. Germline V gene lookup returns CDR1 MNHNY and CDR2 SVGAGI (reference sequence). Written as DNA, the CDR3 is TGTGCCAGCAGTCCCGCCGGACAGGGTGGGGGCTACGAGCAGTACGTC. Its protein product is CASSPAGQGGGYEQYV.

The J gene is TRBJ2-1, the V gene TRBV19; 11 bases are shared with TRBD1. Germline-derived CDR1 and CDR2 are LNHDA and SQIVND (reference sequence). The CDR3 has 15 amino acids. V dropped 5 bases and J dropped 4; count of bases not matched to a gene: 4. The CDR3 here is CASSDGTGGYNEQFF. DNA of the CDR3: TGTGCCAGTAGTGACGGGACAGGGGGGTACAATGAGCAGTTCTTC.

The chain links TRBV4-1 to TRBJ1-5, with a tentative D call TRBD1 (6 bases). Per the germline V gene, CDR1 is MGHRA and CDR2 is YSYEKL. This CDR3 has 17 residues. Trimming shortened V by 4 bases and J by 2 bases, and 18 bases separated the two germline ends. CDR3 sequence reads: CASSRGGWTARNQPQHF. In DNA form, the CDR3 reads TGCGCCAGCAGCCGAGGCGGTTGGACAGCTCGCAATCAGCCCCAGCATTTT.

The chain recombines TRBV9 with TRBJ1-5; unclear D gene. Per the germline V gene, CDR1 is SGDLS and CDR2 is YYNGEE. The germline V and J ends were trimmed by 0 bases and 5 bases, with 12 bases remaining between them. This CDR3 has 15 amino acids. CDR3: CASSVATGPDQPQHF. The CDR3 nucleotides read TGTGCCAGCAGCGTAGCTACCGGGCCGGATCAGCCCCAGCATTTT.

This clone has a single count. This sequence joins TRBV6-6 and TRBJ2-3; D possibly corresponds to TRBD1 (5 bases). Trimming took 7 bases from V and 0 from J, leaving 11 bases between them. Germline CDR1 is MNHNY and CDR2 is SVGAGI (reference sequence). The CDR3 extends over 14 amino acids. In DNA, the CDR3 is TGTGCCAGCAAGAAGGGGCTGAGCACAGATACGCAGTATTTT. As protein: CASKKGLSTDTQYF.

V is TRBV5-4 and J is TRBJ1-1; tentatively, D is TRBD1 (5 bases). In germline, CDR1 is SGHNT, CDR2 YYREEE (reference sequence). The CDR3 length is 14 residues. Trimming left V 6 bases short and J 5 bases short, with 17 bases between. CDR3 amino acids: CASTSGGGRTEAFF. CDR3 DNA: TGTGCCAGCACTTCCGGCGGGGGGAGGACTGAAGCTTTCTTT. Complete variable domain (other parts from reference TRBV5-4 and TRBJ1-1): ETGVTQSPTHLIKTRGQQVTLRCSSQSGHNTVSWYQQALGQGPQFIFQYYREEENGRGNFPPRFSGLQFPNYSSELNVNALELDDSALYLCASTSGGGRTEAFFGQGTRLTVV.

By sample share, this clone is medium-sized. The chain links TRBV5-1 to TRBJ2-1; 7 bases fit TRBD2. The CDR3 has 16 amino acids. V lost 2 bases to trimming and J lost 0 bases; unmatched junction nucleotides: 5. The V gene's germline CDR1 is SGHRS and CDR2 YFSETQ. The CDR3 nucleotides read TGCGCCAGCAGCTTAGGGCTAGCGGCCTCCTACAATGAGCAGTTCTTC. As protein: CASSLGLAASYNEQFF.